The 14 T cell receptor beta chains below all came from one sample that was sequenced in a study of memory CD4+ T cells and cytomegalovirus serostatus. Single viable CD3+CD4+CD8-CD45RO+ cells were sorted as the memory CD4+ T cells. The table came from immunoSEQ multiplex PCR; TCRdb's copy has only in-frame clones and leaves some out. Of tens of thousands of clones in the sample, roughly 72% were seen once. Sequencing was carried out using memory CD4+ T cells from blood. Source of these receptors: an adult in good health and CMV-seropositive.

The CDR3 sequence: CATTRGRELNTGELFF. The CDR3 coding sequence is TGTGCCACCACGCGGGGCAGGGAATTAAACACCGGGGAGCTGTTTTTT. The chain combines TRBV19 with TRBJ2-2, with D perhaps TRBD2 (6 bases). V lost 10 bases and J lost 2, with 20 bases in between. This CDR3 has 16 residues. Germline loops: CDR1 LNHDA, CDR2 SQIVND (reference sequence).

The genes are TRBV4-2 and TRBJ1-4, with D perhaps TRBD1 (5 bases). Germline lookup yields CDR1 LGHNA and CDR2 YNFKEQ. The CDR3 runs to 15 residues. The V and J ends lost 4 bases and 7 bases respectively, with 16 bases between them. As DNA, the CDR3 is TGTGCCAGCAGCCTACTGGCAGGGCGAGGTGAAAAACTGTTTTTT. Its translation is CASSLLAGRGEKLFF.

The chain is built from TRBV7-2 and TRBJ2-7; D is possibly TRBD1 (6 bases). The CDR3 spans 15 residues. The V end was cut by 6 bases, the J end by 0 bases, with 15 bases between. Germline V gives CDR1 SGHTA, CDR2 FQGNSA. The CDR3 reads CASSLGARGSYEQYF. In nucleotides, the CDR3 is TGTGCCAGCAGTCTGGGGGCCAGGGGCTCCTACGAGCAGTACTTC.

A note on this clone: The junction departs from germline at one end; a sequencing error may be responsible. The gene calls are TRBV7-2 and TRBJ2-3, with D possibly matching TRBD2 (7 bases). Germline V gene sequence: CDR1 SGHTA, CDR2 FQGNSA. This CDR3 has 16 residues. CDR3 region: CASSSREGGSSETQYF. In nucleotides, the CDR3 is TGTGCCAGCAGCTCGAGAGAGGGGGGGTCCTCAGAGACGCAGTATTTT.

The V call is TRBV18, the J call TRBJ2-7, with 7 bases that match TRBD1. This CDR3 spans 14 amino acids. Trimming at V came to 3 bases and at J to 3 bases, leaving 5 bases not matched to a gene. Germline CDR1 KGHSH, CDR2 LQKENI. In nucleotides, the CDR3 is TGTGCCAGCTCACCCCGGGACAGCAACTACGAGCAGTACTTC. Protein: CASSPRDSNYEQYF.

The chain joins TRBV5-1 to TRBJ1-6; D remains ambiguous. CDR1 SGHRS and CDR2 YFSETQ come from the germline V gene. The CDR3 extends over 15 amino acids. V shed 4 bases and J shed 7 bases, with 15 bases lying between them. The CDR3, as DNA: TGCGCCAGCAGCCCGCGTGGCACGGGGAATTCACCCCTCCACTTT. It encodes CASSPRGTGNSPLHF. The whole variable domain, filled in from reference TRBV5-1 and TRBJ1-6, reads KAGVTQTPRYLIKTRGQQVTLSCSPISGHRSVSWYQQTPGQGLQFLFEYFSETQRNKGNFPGRFSGRQFSNSRSEMNVSTLELGDSALYLCASSPRGTGNSPLHFGNGTRLTVT.

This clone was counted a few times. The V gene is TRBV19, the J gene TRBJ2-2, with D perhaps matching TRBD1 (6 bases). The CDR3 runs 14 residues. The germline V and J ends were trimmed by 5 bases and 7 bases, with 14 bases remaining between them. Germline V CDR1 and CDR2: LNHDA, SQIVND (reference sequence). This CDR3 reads CASSFYRDIGELFF. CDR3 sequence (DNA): TGTGCCAGTAGTTTTTACCGGGACATCGGGGAGCTGTTTTTT.

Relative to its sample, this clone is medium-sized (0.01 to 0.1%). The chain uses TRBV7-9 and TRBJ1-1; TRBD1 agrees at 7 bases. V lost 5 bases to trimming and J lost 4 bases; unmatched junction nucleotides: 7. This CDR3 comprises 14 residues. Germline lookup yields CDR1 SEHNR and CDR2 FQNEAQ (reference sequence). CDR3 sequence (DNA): TGTGCCAGCAGCCCTGACAGGGAGAGCACTGAAGCTTTCTTT. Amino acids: CASSPDRESTEAFF.

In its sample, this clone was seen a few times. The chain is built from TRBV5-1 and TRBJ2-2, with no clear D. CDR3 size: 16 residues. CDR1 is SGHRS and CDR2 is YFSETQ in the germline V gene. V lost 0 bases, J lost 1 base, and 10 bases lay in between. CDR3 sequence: CASSLEAGLNTGELFF. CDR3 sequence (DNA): TGCGCCAGCAGCTTGGAGGCAGGCTTGAACACCGGGGAGCTGTTTTTT.

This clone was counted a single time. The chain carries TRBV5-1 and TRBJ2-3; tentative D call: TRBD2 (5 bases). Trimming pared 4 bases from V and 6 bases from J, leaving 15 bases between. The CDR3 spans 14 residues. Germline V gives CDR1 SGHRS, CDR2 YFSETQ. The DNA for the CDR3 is TGCGCCAGCAGCCTTGGGAGCACCCGGGATACGCAGTATTTT. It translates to CASSLGSTRDTQYF.

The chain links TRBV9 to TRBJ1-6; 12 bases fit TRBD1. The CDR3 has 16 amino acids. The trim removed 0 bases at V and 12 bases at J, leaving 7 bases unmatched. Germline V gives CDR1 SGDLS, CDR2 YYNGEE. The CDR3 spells CASSVDRDRGQGPLHF. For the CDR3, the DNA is TGTGCCAGCAGCGTAGACCGGGACAGGGGGCAAGGACCCCTCCACTTT. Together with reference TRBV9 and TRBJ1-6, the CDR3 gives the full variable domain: DSGVTQTPKHLITATGQRVTLRCSPRSGDLSVYWYQQSLDQGLQFLIQYYNGEERAKGNILERFSAQQFPDLHSELNLSSLELGDSALYFCASSVDRDRGQGPLHFGNGTRLTVT.

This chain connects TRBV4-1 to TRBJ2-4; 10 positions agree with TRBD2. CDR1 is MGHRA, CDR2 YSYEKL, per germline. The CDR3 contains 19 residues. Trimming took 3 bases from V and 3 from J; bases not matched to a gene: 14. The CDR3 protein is CASSHQLAGTTEDKNIQYF. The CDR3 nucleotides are TGCGCCAGCAGCCACCAACTAGCGGGGACCACTGAAGACAAAAACATTCAGTACTTC.

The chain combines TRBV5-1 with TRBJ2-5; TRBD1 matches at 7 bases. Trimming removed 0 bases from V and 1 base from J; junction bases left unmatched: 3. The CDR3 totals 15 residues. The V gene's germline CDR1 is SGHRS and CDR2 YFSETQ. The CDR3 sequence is CASSLEGASQETQYF. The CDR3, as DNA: TGCGCCAGCAGCTTGGAGGGGGCTAGCCAAGAGACCCAGTACTTC.

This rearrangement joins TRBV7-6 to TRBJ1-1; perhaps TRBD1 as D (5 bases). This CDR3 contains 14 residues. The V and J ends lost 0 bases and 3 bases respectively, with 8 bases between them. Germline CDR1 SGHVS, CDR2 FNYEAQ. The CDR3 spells CASSLAGDDTEAFF. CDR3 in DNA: TGTGCCAGCAGCTTAGCAGGGGATGACACTGAAGCTTTCTTT.